Following are 28 T cell receptor beta chains from one sample sequenced in a study of T cells in tumors after PD-1 blockade. Generated by immunoSEQ multiplex PCR, the TCRdb table keeps only in-frame clones and is missing some. The sample records fewer than 55,000 clones, roughly 80% being singletons. The specimen comprised PBMCs, sampled before anti-PD-1 treatment. The receptors were sampled from a human donor with basal cell carcinoma.

V usage is TRBV5-4 and J usage is TRBJ2-5, with D possibly matching TRBD1 (6 bases). Germline CDR1 reads SGHNT; CDR2 reads YYREEE (reference sequence). CDR3 length: 14 amino acids. Trimming stripped 4 bases from V and 2 bases from J, with 12 bases between. In DNA, the CDR3 is TGTGCCAGCAGCGCTGGGGGCAGTCAAGAGACCCAGTACTTC. This codes for CASSAGGSQETQYF.

The CDR3 region has the DNA TGTGCCAGCAGTGAACCGACAGGGTTCAGTGAGCAGTTCTTC. This codes for CASSEPTGFSEQFF. J is TRBJ2-1 and V is TRBV25-1; the match to TRBD1 covers 7 bases. Per the germline V gene, CDR1 is MGHDK and CDR2 is SYGVNS. V trimming: 2 bases; J trimming: 9 bases; junction bases outside the gene matches: 7. This CDR3 contains 14 residues.

The rearrangement links TRBV18 to TRBJ1-6; D not certain. This CDR3 is 14 amino acids long. Per the germline V gene, CDR1 is KGHSH and CDR2 is LQKENI. V dropped 5 bases and J dropped 1 base, with 6 bases sitting between them. In nucleotides, the CDR3 is TGTGCCAGCTCAGGAGAGTCCTATAATTCACCCCTCCACTTT. Protein: CASSGESYNSPLHF. The full variable domain, in which reference TRBV18 and TRBJ1-6 provide the parts outside the CDR3, is NAGVMQNPRHLVRRRGQEARLRCSPMKGHSHVYWYRQLPEEGLKFMVYLQKENIIDESGMPKERFSAEFPKEGPSILRIQQVVRGDSAAYFCASSGESYNSPLHFGNGTRLTVT.

This chain connects TRBV7-2 to TRBJ2-3; 8 nucleotides agree with TRBD1. Germline CDR1 SGHTA, CDR2 FQGNSA. The CDR3 sequence is 13 residues long. The ends lost 5 bases at V and 4 bases at J; junction bases unmatched: 2. The CDR3 loop is CASSRTGSDTQYF. The CDR3 coding sequence is TGTGCCAGCAGCCGGACAGGGTCAGATACGCAGTATTTT.

The chain uses TRBV19 and TRBJ1-2; 7 nucleotides agree with TRBD1. The germline V gene has CDR1 LNHDA and CDR2 SQIVND (reference sequence). The V segment lost 7 bases and the J segment 2 bases; nucleotides outside the gene matches: 10. The CDR3 has 15 amino acids. CDR3 protein: CASTPFGQANYGYTF. The CDR3 region has the DNA TGTGCCAGTACTCCCTTTGGACAGGCGAACTATGGCTACACCTTC.

This clone is a singleton in its sample. The chain carries TRBV12-5 and TRBJ1-5, with a possible D match to TRBD1 (5 bases). Germline assignment: CDR1 LGHNT and CDR2 FRNRAP. The V and J ends lost 5 bases and 1 base respectively, with 12 bases between them. This CDR3 spans 15 amino acids. CDR3: CASGLTGLSNQPQHF. The CDR3 nucleotides are TGTGCTAGTGGTCTAACAGGACTGAGCAATCAGCCCCAGCATTTT. The entire variable domain, with the rest obtained from reference TRBV12-5 and TRBJ1-5, is as follows: DARVTQTPRHKVTEMGQEVTMRCQPILGHNTVFWYRQTMMQGLELLAYFRNRAPLDDSGMPKDRFSAEMPDATLATLKIQPSEPRDSAVYFCASGLTGLSNQPQHFGDGTRLSIL.

This chain uses TRBV6-5 with TRBJ1-2; TRBD1 agrees at 10 bases. V was pared by 6 bases and J by 4 bases, with 5 bases of the junction left unmatched. Germline V lookup: CDR1 MNHEY, CDR2 SVGAGI. The CDR3 extends over 14 amino acids. The CDR3 spells CASRRQGAGYGYTF. The CDR3 DNA follows: TGTGCCAGCAGGCGACAGGGGGCCGGCTATGGCTACACCTTC.

This chain joins TRBV6-5 and TRBJ1-2; 8 nucleotides match TRBD1. The CDR3 has 15 residues. From germline, CDR1 is MNHEY and CDR2 SVGAGI. J was trimmed by 4 bases and V by 8 bases; bases with no gene match: 12. This CDR3 is CASQGLAGGRYGYTF. CDR3 DNA sequence: TGTGCCAGCCAAGGGCTGGCAGGGGGCCGCTATGGCTACACCTTC.

The J gene is TRBJ2-2, the V gene TRBV4-1; TRBD2 matches at 7 bases. There are 14 residues in the CDR3. V gave up 2 bases and J gave up 6 bases; unmatched junction bases: 3. Looked up from germline, CDR1 is MGHRA and CDR2 is YSYEKL. The DNA of the CDR3 is TGCGCCAGCAGCCAACCTACTAGCGCCGGGGAGCTGTTTTTT. It translates to CASSQPTSAGELFF.

By proportion, this clone is medium-sized (0.01 to 0.1%). The genes are TRBV6-5 and TRBJ2-7; either TRBD1 or TRBD2 may fit D (5 bases each). Trimming took 4 bases from V and 6 from J, leaving 13 bases between them. The CDR3 loop spans 13 amino acids. Per the germline V gene, CDR1 is MNHEY and CDR2 is SVGAGI. For the CDR3, the DNA is TGTGCCAGCAGTTCCGGGACCCTAGGCGAGCAGTACTTC. Amino acids: CASSSGTLGEQYF.

The chain uses TRBV6-5 and TRBJ2-3, with a weak D call TRBD2 (5 bases). The V end was cut by 0 bases, the J end by 0 bases, with 10 bases between. The CDR3 contains 16 residues. Germline loops: CDR1 MNHEY, CDR2 SVGAGI. This CDR3 is CASSYSIWTSTDTQYF. Here the CDR3 DNA reads TGTGCCAGCAGTTACTCGATTTGGACTAGCACAGATACGCAGTATTTT.

The chain has TRBV28 and TRBJ2-1; D gene uncertain. The CDR3 totals 11 residues. Germline V CDR1 and CDR2: MDHEN, SYDVKM. V was clipped by 5 bases and J by 5 bases, with 4 bases between them. The CDR3 region has the DNA TGTGCCAGCAGTCTGAACAATGAGCAGTTCTTC. This translates into CASSLNNEQFF.

The chain joins TRBV5-1 to TRBJ2-1, with 7 nucleotides matching TRBD1. V dropped 4 bases and J dropped 1; count of bases not matched to a gene: 2. Germline V CDR1 and CDR2: SGHRS, YFSETQ. This CDR3 region has 14 residues. CDR3: CASSPGQSYNEQFF. In DNA form, the CDR3 reads TGCGCCAGCAGCCCGGGACAGTCCTACAATGAGCAGTTCTTC.

This chain links TRBV28 with TRBJ1-2, with 7 nucleotides matching TRBD1. The CDR3 consists of 16 residues. Trimming cost V 5 bases and J 2 bases; bases outside gene matches: 11. Germline loops: CDR1 MDHEN, CDR2 SYDVKM. CDR3 in amino acids: CASSPPGQAVNYGYTF. CDR3 nucleotide sequence: TGTGCCAGCAGTCCCCCCGGACAGGCCGTAAACTATGGCTACACCTTC.

In DNA, the CDR3 is TGTGCCATCAGTGAGTCGAGTAGCGGGGGGACAGAGACCCAGTACTTC. It encodes CAISESSSGGTETQYF. The chain employs TRBV10-3 and TRBJ2-5, with 10 bases identical to TRBD2. The V segment lost 0 bases and the J segment 4 bases; nucleotides outside the gene matches: 5. The length of the CDR3 is 16 residues. The germline gives CDR1 ENHRY, CDR2 SYGVKD.

V and J are TRBV7-7 and TRBJ2-3; the match to TRBD2 covers 10 bases. The V gene end was trimmed by 3 bases and the J gene end by 3 bases; junction bases not matched to a gene: 3. Germline CDR1 is SSHAT and CDR2 is FNYEAQ (reference sequence). The CDR3 runs 15 residues. In DNA, the CDR3 is TGTGCCAGCAGCTTCTCTAGCGGGGGTACAGATACGCAGTATTTT. Translated: CASSFSSGGTDTQYF.

The CDR3 DNA is TGCAGCCTGGACGACCAAACGACGCAGTATTTT. Translated: CSLDDQTTQYF. The V and J genes are TRBV20-1 and TRBJ2-3; D not certain. The CDR3 totals 11 residues. The germline gives CDR1 DFQATT, CDR2 SNEGSKA (reference sequence).

The chain recombines TRBV4-2 with TRBJ2-7; 10 bases fit TRBD2. Germline-derived CDR1 and CDR2 are LGHNA and YNFKEQ. The CDR3 runs to 18 residues. Trimming removed 0 bases from V and 1 base from J; junction bases left unmatched: 9. CDR3 bases: TGTGCCAGCAGCCAAGATCCTAGCGGGGGTCCCTTGTCCTACGAGCAGTACTTC. Its protein is CASSQDPSGGPLSYEQYF.

The V and J genes are TRBV9 and TRBJ2-5, with D possibly being TRBD1 or TRBD2 (5 bases each). The germline V gene has CDR1 SGDLS and CDR2 YYNGEE. This CDR3 is built from 13 residues. The V end lost 3 bases, the J end lost 4 bases, and 10 bases lay between the germline ends. CDR3 DNA: TGTGCCAGCAGCGAAGGGACCAGAGAGACCCAGTACTTC. It translates to CASSEGTRETQYF.

The V call is TRBV18, the J call TRBJ2-7; possibly TRBD2 for D (6 bases). Trimming left V 3 bases short and J 5 bases short, with 14 bases between. The CDR3 is 14 residues long. Germline V gene lookup returns CDR1 KGHSH and CDR2 LQKENI. In DNA, the CDR3 is TGTGCCAGCTCACCCCTAGGAGGGAGAGACGAGCAGTACTTC. Encoded protein: CASSPLGGRDEQYF.

V gene TRBV5-1 combines with J gene TRBJ1-1; D uncertain. The germline gives CDR1 SGHRS, CDR2 YFSETQ. V was trimmed by 2 bases and J by 5 bases, leaving 10 bases between them. CDR3 length: 13 amino acids. The CDR3 region has the DNA TGCGCCAGCAGCTTCATTGGGTTTACTGAAGCTTTCTTT. Translation gives CASSFIGFTEAFF. Filled out from reference TRBV5-1 and TRBJ1-1, the complete variable domain reads KAGVTQTPRYLIKTRGQQVTLSCSPISGHRSVSWYQQTPGQGLQFLFEYFSETQRNKGNFPGRFSGRQFSNSRSEMNVSTLELGDSALYLCASSFIGFTEAFFGQGTRLTVV.

This CDR3 is CASRPMVGNQPQHF. In DNA form, the CDR3 reads TGTGCCAGCAGACCGATGGTGGGCAATCAGCCCCAGCATTTT. V gene TRBV7-9 combines with J gene TRBJ1-5; D uncertain. Trimming removed 6 bases at V and 2 bases at J, with 11 bases between. The germline V gene has CDR1 SEHNR and CDR2 FQNEAQ (reference sequence). The CDR3 has 14 amino acids.

The V and J genes are TRBV12-2 and TRBJ1-1; TRBD1 was called by the table and not checked on the DNA. TRBV12-2 is deemed a pseudogene. This CDR3 comprises 18 residues. Here the CDR3 DNA reads TGTGCAAGTCGCTTAAAATACCTCCACCGGGACAGGAGGACTGAAGCTTTCTTT. Residues: CASRLKYLHRDRRTEAFF.

V is TRBV30 and J is TRBJ1-6; D remains ambiguous. Per germline, CDR1 GTSNPN and CDR2 SVGIG (reference sequence). The CDR3 is made up of 16 amino acids. V gave up 3 bases and J gave up 2 bases, with 14 bases separating them. CDR3 loop: CAWRTLEGPYNSPLHF. CDR3 coding DNA: TGTGCCTGGAGGACGCTGGAGGGTCCCTATAATTCACCCCTCCACTTT.

This clone has a handful of counts. The chain links TRBV2 to TRBJ2-7, with 9 nucleotides matching TRBD1. The CDR3 extends over 16 amino acids. The germline CDR1 and CDR2 sequences are SNHLY and FYNNEI. Germline trimming cut 6 bases from V and 5 bases from J; bases unmatched to any gene: 14. The CDR3 here is CASRSPPGQGPHEQYF. In DNA form, the CDR3 reads TGTGCCAGCAGATCACCTCCGGGACAGGGTCCCCACGAGCAGTACTTC.

The CDR3 DNA reads TGTGCCAGCAGTGGGACAGTCCAAGGCTACACCTTC. Translating gives CASSGTVQGYTF. The chain carries TRBV2 and TRBJ1-2; the D gene is possibly TRBD1 (6 bases). The germline CDR1 and CDR2 sequences are SNHLY and FYNNEI. V lost 4 bases to trimming and J lost 8 bases, with 11 bases between them. The CDR3 loop spans 12 amino acids.

J is TRBJ2-3 and V is TRBV5-1; the match to TRBD1 covers 10 bases. The CDR3 has 15 amino acids. Unmatched junction bases numbered 6, after V lost 4 bases and J lost 4 bases. The germline V gene has CDR1 SGHRS and CDR2 YFSETQ. The CDR3 DNA sequence: TGCGCCAGCAGCAGGGACAGGGGCGGCTCAGATACGCAGTATTTT. Translating gives CASSRDRGGSDTQYF.

The CDR3 region is CASSEGLAGGPVRNEQFF. In DNA form, the CDR3 reads TGTGCCAGCAGTGAGGGACTAGCGGGGGGGCCGGTTCGCAATGAGCAGTTCTTC. The chain combines TRBV6-1 with TRBJ2-1; 16 bases line up with TRBD2. V lost 3 bases and J lost 6; bases outside the gene matches: 8. The CDR3 spans 18 residues. CDR1 is MNHNS and CDR2 is SASEGT in the germline V gene.